These 13 T cell receptor beta chains share one sample of origin, sequenced in a study of T cells in Graves' hyperthyroidism and ophthalmopathy. TCR beta CDR3 regions were amplified from RNA. First-round RT-PCR targeting the TCR CDR3 was performed with the HTBI primer set. TCRdb ran MiXCR on the multiplex PCR reads and lists one entry per CDR3 protein. The table shows 300,000 to 400,000 distinct CDR3 sequences, with 15% to 20% occurring only once. The material sequenced was blood. These receptors all come from a woman between 45 and 65 years old with Graves' hyperthyroidism.

This clonotype was seen many times. This chain joins TRBV28 and TRBJ1-1; D is unresolved. The germline V and J ends were trimmed by 3 bases and 1 base, with 3 bases remaining between them. This CDR3 is 12 amino acids long. The germline V gene encodes CDR1 MDHEN and CDR2 SYDVKM. The CDR3 DNA follows: TGTGCCAGCAGTTTGTGGAACACTGAAGCTTTCTTT. Translating gives CASSLWNTEAFF.

The chain combines TRBV27 with TRBJ2-7; possible D gene TRBD2, 6 bases. Germline CDR1 MNHEY, CDR2 SMNVEV (reference sequence). This CDR3 is built from 15 residues. V was clipped by 4 bases and J by 3 bases, with 16 bases between them. CDR3 sequence reads: CASSYGDWRNYEQYF. CDR3 nucleotides: TGTGCCAGCAGTTACGGGGACTGGCGAAACTACGAGCAGTACTTC.

This clonotype was recorded a few times. The chain employs TRBV12-3 or TRBV12-4 and TRBJ1-1; TRBD1 is a possible D gene (5 bases). V gave up 4 bases and J gave up 1 base, with 10 bases separating them. CDR3 size: 14 residues. CDR3 amino acids: CASSSTGPNTEAFF. As DNA, the CDR3 is TGTGCCAGCAGTTCAACAGGTCCGAACACTGAAGCTTTCTTT.

This clonotype was counted only a few times. V and J are TRBV4-2 and TRBJ2-3; D remains ambiguous. V dropped 0 bases and J dropped 0 bases, with 4 bases sitting between them. Germline CDR1 and CDR2: LGHNA and YNFKEQ. The CDR3 runs 14 residues. CDR3 loop: CASSQEASTDTQYF. The CDR3 nucleotides read TGTGCCAGCAGCCAAGAGGCAAGCACAGATACGCAGTATTTT.

The gene calls are TRBV25-1 and TRBJ1-2; D perhaps matches TRBD1 (6 bases). Germline V gives CDR1 MGHDK, CDR2 SYGVNS. The CDR3 runs to 12 residues. Between the trimmed V and J ends, which lost 8 bases and 8 bases, there was a span of 15 bases. The CDR3 DNA follows: TGTGCCAGCGTGGGGGCCCATGGGGGCTACACCTTC. Its protein is CASVGAHGGYTF.

This clonotype was recorded at least ten times. The V gene is TRBV10-3, the J gene TRBJ2-3; 7 positions match TRBD2. V lost 3 bases, J lost 4 bases, and 7 bases stayed unmatched. Germline assignment: CDR1 ENHRY and CDR2 SYGVKD. This CDR3 region has 15 residues. The CDR3 loop is CAISDQAGSADTQYF. The CDR3 DNA reads TGTGCCATCAGTGATCAAGCGGGATCGGCAGATACGCAGTATTTT.

As regards this clonotype: A much larger clone lies one base from this, so it may be a read error. The rearrangement uses TRBV10-1 and TRBJ2-1, with D perhaps matching TRBD2 (7 bases). This CDR3 has 14 residues. V dropped 3 bases and J dropped 13 bases, with 19 bases sitting between them. CDR1 WNHNN and CDR2 SYGVQD come from the germline V gene (reference sequence). The CDR3 spells CASSDGGPTETQFF. In DNA, the CDR3 is TGCGCCAGCAGTGACGGGGGGCCTACAGAGACCCAGTTCTTC.

Ten or more counts support this clonotype. This chain links TRBV3-1 with TRBJ1-6, with TRBD1 matching over 9 bases. CDR1 and CDR2 from the germline V gene are LGHDT and YNNKEL (reference sequence). V lost 4 bases and J lost 6; bases outside the gene matches: 1. The CDR3 has 14 amino acids. CDR3 nucleotides: TGTGCCAGCAGCCCACAGGGGGCTAATTCACCCCTCCACTTT. It translates to CASSPQGANSPLHF.

This clonotype has just a few counts. The V and J genes are TRBV10-2 and TRBJ2-3, with 10 positions matching TRBD2. This CDR3 is built from 15 residues. V lost 8 bases to trimming and J lost 4 bases; unmatched junction nucleotides: 9. Looked up from germline, CDR1 is WSHSY and CDR2 is SAAADI. CDR3 sequence: CASVKREGGPDTQYF. The CDR3 DNA reads as TGCGCCAGCGTGAAGCGGGAGGGCGGCCCAGATACGCAGTATTTT.

This clonotype has at least ten counts. This chain links TRBV27 with TRBJ2-3; D unresolved. CDR1 is MNHEY, CDR2 SMNVEV, per germline (reference sequence). The CDR3 consists of 12 residues. The V gene lost 5 bases and the J gene lost 6 bases, with 9 bases spanning the gap. The CDR3 loop reads CASSPTDDTQYF. CDR3 coding DNA: TGTGCCAGCAGTCCTACAGATGATACGCAGTATTTT.

This clonotype has a count of ten or more. The chain is built from TRBV5-1 and TRBJ2-3; D perhaps matches TRBD2 (7 bases). V lost 2 bases and J 1 base, leaving 17 bases between the germline ends. The V gene's germline CDR1 is SGHRS and CDR2 YFSETQ. The CDR3 sequence is 17 residues long. The DNA of the CDR3 is TGCGCCAGCAGCTTTTTGGGGGGGCCGGATGGCACAGATACGCAGTATTTT. Amino acids: CASSFLGGPDGTDTQYF.

The gene calls are TRBV5-1 and TRBJ1-5; TRBD1 is a possible D gene (5 bases). The CDR3 runs 15 residues. Trimming shortened V by 0 bases and J by 5 bases, and 12 bases separated the two germline ends. Germline lookup yields CDR1 SGHRS and CDR2 YFSETQ. The CDR3 DNA follows: TGCGCCAGCAGCTTGGCAGGCGAGGGGCATCAGCCCCAGCATTTT. Amino acid sequence: CASSLAGEGHQPQHF.

V is TRBV5-1 and J is TRBJ1-2; TRBD1 is a possible D gene (5 bases). CDR1 SGHRS and CDR2 YFSETQ come from the germline V gene. The CDR3 spans 14 residues. The V and J ends lost 0 bases and 1 base respectively, with 7 bases between them. CDR3 in DNA: TGCGCCAGCAGCTTGGGACAGCTTAACTATGGCTACACCTTC. Protein product: CASSLGQLNYGYTF.